What follows is one T cell receptor beta chain and its context. What it recognizes is unknown. This entry is derived from a study of shared clonotypes between healthy human individuals. Study-wide points: The genetic and exposure-history diversity represented was limited by few donors. Some clonotypes were shared by all four sorted-subset donors, while others were not shared. The non-shared ones had lower generation probabilities than the shared ones.

Replicate PCRs for sorted subsets used approximately 220 ng DNA; this equaled 25,000 to 30,000 T cell genomes. The repertoire was sequenced with immunoSEQ multiplex PCR; TCRdb's copy has only in-frame clones and lacks some. The table lists 1.5 million to 2.5 million clones, approximately 94% of them singletons. Germline assignment: CDR1 LNHDA and CDR2 SQIVND (reference sequence). V was pared by 5 bases and J by 1 base, with 20 bases between. The CDR3 contains 17 residues. Naive CD8 cells were CD45RO-negative, positively selected for CCR7, excluding terminally differentiated effector memory CD45RA+ cells.

The receptor was isolated from a man in his late teens or twenties in good health. The chain carries TRBV19 and TRBJ1-1; possible D gene TRBD1, 6 bases. Sequencing input: naive CD8+ T cells sorted from blood. The CDR3: CASSLARGNVWNTEAFF. As DNA, the CDR3 is TGTGCCAGTAGTCTCGCCAGGGGCAACGTTTGGAACACTGAAGCTTTCTTT.